This T cell receptor (beta chain) was sequenced during a study of blood T cell repertoires in COVID-19. Looking at the study overall: The United States, Italy and Spain provided the acute and convalescent COVID-19 samples. T cells, B-cell-depleted T cells, or PBMCs supplied cDNA or gDNA.

Per the authors' pipeline: Scientists estimated how many nucleated cells there were by amplifying reference gene primers. Repertoires were generated with immunoSEQ multiplex PCR, while TCRdb's copy carries only in-frame clones and drops some. Clone size and the V and J calls come from that table; the DNA yielded D and trimming. Among about 68,000 clones listed, around 93% were seen once. The germline V gene has CDR1 MNHEY and CDR2 SMNVEV (reference sequence). The CDR3 sequence is 16 residues long. The ends lost 5 bases at V and 9 bases at J; junction bases unmatched: 10. Sequences were obtained from peripheral blood. The receptor's source is an older woman with active COVID-19. V is TRBV27 and J is TRBJ2-3; the match to TRBD2 covers 14 bases. Here the CDR3 reads CASSRRLAGGPETQYF. The CDR3 nucleotides are TGTGCCAGCAGTCGAAGACTAGCGGGAGGGCCGGAAACGCAGTATTTT.